This T cell receptor (beta chain) comes out of a study of beta chain features in type 1 diabetes. The investigators reverse transcribed all of the isolated RNA, so they sequenced expressed TCRB transcripts. Produced via immunoSEQ multiplex PCR; TCRdb's table is partial and in-frame only. The table lists around 250,000 clones, 68% of them singletons. About this clone: Its cognate antigen is unknown.

Germline V CDR1 and CDR2: ENHRY, SYGVKD. Trimming removed 3 bases from V and 5 bases from J, with 5 bases in between. The CDR3 consists of 11 residues. Study-level findings and limits: Shorter templates may be favored by PCR, equally so in patients and controls.

CD4+ naive, central memory, regulatory and stem cell-like memory subsets were isolated by sorting on CD45RO/CCR7/CD25/CD127/CD95/CD27. Sorted populations all had greater than 95% purity. The sequence came from a man in his thirties or forties in good health. The V and J genes are TRBV10-3 and TRBJ2-7, with D unresolved. The source material was naive CD4+ T cells from blood. CDR3 sequence: CAISDVNEQYF. In nucleotides, the CDR3 is TGTGCCATCAGTGATGTCAACGAGCAGTACTTC.